This is a list of T cell receptor beta chains from one sample in a study of human T cells and chemical hapten exposure. TCRdb re-analysed the RACE reads in MiXCR, keeping a single row per CDR3 protein. The sample has some 330,000 distinct CDR3 sequences, 5% to 6.5% seen once. The specimen comprised whole blood, sampled in connection with sensitization to the hapten diphenylcyclopropenone (DPC). The source of these receptors is a woman younger than 35 with alopecia areata. Some clones in this sample may be carry-over from other donors' samples. CDR3s include the opening cysteine and the closing phenylalanine or tryptophan. A D gene is named only where the DNA matches it firmly. Clone size is given for some rows only: seen once, a few or many times, or a class if the clone is expanded.

J: TRBJ2-3
length: 15
V: TRBV2
D: .
size: .
CDR3: CASSELRLSTDTQYF

J: TRBJ1-1
length: 13
V: TRBV20-1
D: .
size: few
CDR3: CSANPGVNTEAFF

J: TRBJ2-7
length: 14
V: TRBV12-3/TRBV12-4
D: .
size: few
CDR3: CASSFQYGFYEQYF

J: TRBJ2-3
length: 14
V: TRBV28
D: TRBD2
size: few
CDR3: CASKDVAGSDTQYF

J: TRBJ1-1
length: 14
V: TRBV6-2/TRBV6-3
D: .
size: few
CDR3: CASTQRTVGTEAFF

J: TRBJ2-7
length: 13
V: TRBV20-1
D: .
size: many
CDR3: CSARRGGAHEQYF

J: TRBJ2-3
length: 13
V: TRBV11-1
D: .
size: .
CDR3: CASSLIRGDTQYF

J: TRBJ2-3
length: 18
V: TRBV6-6
D: TRBD2
size: .
CDR3: CASSSLASGGVGTDTQYF

J: TRBJ1-3
length: 14
V: TRBV7-9
D: .
size: many
CDR3: CASTLGASANTIYF

J: TRBJ1-2
length: 16
V: TRBV28
D: TRBD1
size: few
CDR3: CASSLSPGQLKYGYTF

J: TRBJ2-7
length: 15
V: TRBV5-4
D: TRBD1
size: .
CDR3: CASSWGRDRTYEQYF

J: TRBJ1-4
length: 14
V: TRBV6-5
D: TRBD1
size: many
CDR3: CASRTTGGSEKLFF

J: TRBJ1-3
length: 14
V: TRBV2
D: .
size: .
CDR3: CASSGQISGNTIYF

J: TRBJ2-3
length: 13
V: TRBV9
D: .
size: .
CDR3: CASSVPDTDTQYF

J: TRBJ2-3
length: 13
V: TRBV20-1
D: TRBD1
size: many
CDR3: CSARQGARDTQYF

J: TRBJ2-3
length: 14
V: TRBV7-2
D: .
size: many
CDR3: CASSLGLAEDTQYF

J: TRBJ1-5
length: 12
V: TRBV20-1
D: TRBD1
size: many
CDR3: CSATGVNQPQHF

J: TRBJ2-7
length: 13
V: TRBV20-1
D: TRBD1
size: .
CDR3: CSAGQGEAYEQYF

J: TRBJ2-7
length: 13
V: TRBV5-6
D: TRBD1
size: many
CDR3: CASSRDSRERQYF

J: TRBJ1-4
length: 15
V: TRBV28
D: TRBD1
size: many
CDR3: CASSPSGQTNEKLFF

J: TRBJ1-2
length: 18
V: TRBV19
D: .
size: few
CDR3: CASSISTGTSFKNYGYTF

J: TRBJ1-2
length: 17
V: TRBV6-5
D: .
size: few
CDR3: CASSLHPLTAAIYGYTF